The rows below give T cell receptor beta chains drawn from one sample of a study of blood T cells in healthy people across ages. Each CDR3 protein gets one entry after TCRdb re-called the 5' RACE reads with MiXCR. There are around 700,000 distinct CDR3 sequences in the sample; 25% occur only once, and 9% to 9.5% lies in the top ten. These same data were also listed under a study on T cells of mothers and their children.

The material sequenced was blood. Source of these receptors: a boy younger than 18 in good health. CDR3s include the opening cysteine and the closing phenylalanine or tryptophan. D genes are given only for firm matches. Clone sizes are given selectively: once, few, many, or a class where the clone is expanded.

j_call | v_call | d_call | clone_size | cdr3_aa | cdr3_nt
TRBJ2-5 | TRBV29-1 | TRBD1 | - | CSVGNTGGETQYF | TGCAGCGTTGGGAATACAGGGGGGGAGACCCAGTACTTC
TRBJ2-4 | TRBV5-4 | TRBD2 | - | CASSLRGGTKNIQYF | TGTGCCAGCAGCTTGCGGGGGGGGACCAAAAACATTCAGTACTTC
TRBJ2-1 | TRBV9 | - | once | CASSVGAGGFKNEQFF | TGTGCCAGCAGCGTCGGGGCGGGTGGATTTAAGAATGAGCAGTTCTTC
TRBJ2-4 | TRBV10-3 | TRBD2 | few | CAISEGGLAGDIQYF | TGTGCCATCAGTGAGGGAGGACTAGCGGGAGACATTCAGTACTTC
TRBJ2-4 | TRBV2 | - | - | CASKIGQGGLSIQYF | TGTGCCAGCAAGATCGGTCAGGGGGGCCTGAGCATTCAGTACTTC
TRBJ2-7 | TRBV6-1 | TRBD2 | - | CASFAGGHREQYF | TGTGCCAGCTTCGCGGGAGGGCACCGGGAGCAGTACTTC
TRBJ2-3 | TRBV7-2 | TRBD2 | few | CASSLGVAGGTTDTQYF | TGTGCCAGCAGCTTAGGGGTAGCGGGGGGTACCACAGATACGCAGTATTTT
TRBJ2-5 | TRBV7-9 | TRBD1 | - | CASSFAPTGTGVTQYF | TGTGCCAGCAGCTTTGCTCCAACCGGGACAGGCGTGACCCAGTACTTC
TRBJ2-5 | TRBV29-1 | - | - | CSVEGRNQETQYF | TGCAGCGTTGAGGGACGGAACCAAGAGACCCAGTACTTC
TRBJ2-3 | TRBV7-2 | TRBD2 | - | CASSLEAGGQNTQYF | TGTGCCAGCAGCTTAGAAGCGGGGGGACAGAATACGCAGTATTTT
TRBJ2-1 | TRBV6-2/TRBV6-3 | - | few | CASTKASGADYNEQFF | TGTGCCAGCACTAAGGCGTCGGGGGCCGATTACAATGAGCAGTTCTTC
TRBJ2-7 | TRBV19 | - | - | CASSHRDGGEQYF | TGTGCCAGTAGTCATAGGGACGGGGGCGAGCAGTACTTC
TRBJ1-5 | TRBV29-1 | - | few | CSVEDTGQPQHF | TGCAGCGTTGAAGACACTGGTCAGCCCCAGCATTTT
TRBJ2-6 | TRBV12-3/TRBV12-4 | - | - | CASGAPGANVLTF | TGTGCCAGCGGGGCTCCTGGGGCCAACGTCCTGACTTTC
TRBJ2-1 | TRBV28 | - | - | CASSSNHAGLGVNEQFF | TGTGCCAGCAGTTCGAACCACGCGGGGCTGGGGGTCAATGAGCAGTTCTTC
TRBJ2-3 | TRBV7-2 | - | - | CAAGGLTDTQYF | TGTGCCGCTGGCGGGCTCACAGATACGCAGTATTTT
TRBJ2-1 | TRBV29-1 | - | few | CSVSGLTDYNEQFF | TGCAGCGTAAGTGGGTTGACCGACTACAATGAGCAGTTCTTC
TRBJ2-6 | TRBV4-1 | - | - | CASTQSGSNSTRANVLTF | TGCGCCAGCACACAAAGCGGGTCAAACAGCACGCGGGCCAACGTCCTGACTTTC
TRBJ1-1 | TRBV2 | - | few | CASRHGGMNTEAFF | TGTGCCAGCAGGCACGGGGGGATGAACACTGAAGCTTTCTTT
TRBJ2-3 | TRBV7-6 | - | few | CASSSTGTGSTDTQYF | TGTGCCAGCAGCTCGACCGGGACGGGGAGCACAGATACGCAGTATTTT
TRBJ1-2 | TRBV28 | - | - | CASSASNYGYTF | TGTGCCAGCAGTGCTTCTAACTATGGCTACACCTTC
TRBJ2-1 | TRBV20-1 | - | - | CSASGGLMTYNEQFF | TGCAGTGCTAGCGGGGGACTGATGACCTACAATGAGCAGTTCTTC
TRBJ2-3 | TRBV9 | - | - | CASSSPFVDTQYF | TGTGCCAGCAGCTCCCCCTTTGTAGATACGCAGTATTTT
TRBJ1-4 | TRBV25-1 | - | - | CASSDRPGRAEKLFF | TGTGCCAGCAGTGATCGACCCGGACGAGCTGAAAAACTGTTTTTT
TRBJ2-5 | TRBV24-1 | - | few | CATSDPKEEAGGDQYF | TGTGCCACCAGTGATCCAAAGGAGGAGGCCGGGGGAGACCAGTACTTC
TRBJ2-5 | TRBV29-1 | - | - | CSVRKGVQETQYF | TGCAGCGTCCGAAAGGGGGTCCAAGAGACCCAGTACTTC
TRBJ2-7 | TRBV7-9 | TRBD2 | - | CASSPLADLSYEQYF | TGTGCCAGCAGCCCACTAGCGGACCTCTCCTACGAGCAGTACTTC
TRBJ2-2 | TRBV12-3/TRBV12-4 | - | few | CASSKGIRRSGELFF | TGTGCCAGCAGCAAGGGAATTCGGCGTTCCGGGGAGCTGTTTTTT
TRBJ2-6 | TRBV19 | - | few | CASSLRQIVPSGANVLTF | TGTGCCAGTAGTCTACGACAGATAGTACCATCTGGGGCCAACGTCCTGACTTTC
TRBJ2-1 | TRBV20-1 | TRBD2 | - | CSARPSTSGNYNEQFF | TGCAGTGCTAGGCCAAGCACTAGCGGGAACTACAATGAGCAGTTCTTC
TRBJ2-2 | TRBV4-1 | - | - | CASSQGRSGELFF | TGCGCCAGCAGCCAAGGACGTTCCGGGGAGCTGTTTTTT
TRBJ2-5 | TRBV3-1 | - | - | CASSQLIGETQYF | TGTGCCAGCAGCCAATTAATAGGAGAGACCCAGTACTTC
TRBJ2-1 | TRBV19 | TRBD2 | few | CASRDIAGVAHNEQFF | TGTGCCAGTAGGGACATAGCGGGAGTCGCCCACAATGAGCAGTTCTTC
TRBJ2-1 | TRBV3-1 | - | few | CASSQGKVNEQFF | TGTGCCAGCAGCCAAGGGAAAGTTAATGAGCAGTTCTTC
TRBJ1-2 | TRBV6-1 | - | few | CASRAQGISGYTF | TGTGCCAGCAGGGCACAGGGAATCTCTGGCTACACCTTC
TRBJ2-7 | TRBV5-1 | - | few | CASAQGDADEQYF | TGCGCCAGTGCACAGGGAGATGCGGACGAGCAGTACTTC
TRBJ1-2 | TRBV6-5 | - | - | CASSFLPLRDEAGYTF | TGTGCCAGCAGTTTCCTCCCCCTGAGGGACGAAGCTGGCTACACCTTC
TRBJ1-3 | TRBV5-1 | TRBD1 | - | CASSLVGQGYGNTIYF | TGCGCCAGCAGCTTGGTAGGACAGGGTTATGGAAACACCATATATTTT
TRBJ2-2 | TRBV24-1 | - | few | CATRDLAAGELFF | TGTGCCACGCGGGACCTGGCGGCCGGGGAGCTGTTTTTT
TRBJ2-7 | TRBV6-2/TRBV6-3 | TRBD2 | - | CASTELAGAYEQYF | TGTGCCAGCACTGAACTAGCGGGGGCCTACGAGCAGTACTTC
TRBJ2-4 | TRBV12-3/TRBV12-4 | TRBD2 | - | CASRTGREGRSAKNIQYF | TGTGCCAGCAGGACGGGGCGGGAGGGCCGTTCGGCCAAAAACATTCAGTACTTC
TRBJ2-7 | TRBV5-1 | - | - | CASSLRSAERRISYEQYF | TGCGCCAGCAGCTTGCGTTCGGCGGAGCGTCGTATCTCCTACGAGCAGTACTTC
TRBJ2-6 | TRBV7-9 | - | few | CASSLQETNVLTF | TGTGCCAGCAGCTTGCAGGAAACCAACGTCCTGACTTTC
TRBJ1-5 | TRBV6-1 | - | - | CASSLGGRPQHF | TGTGCCAGCAGTCTAGGGGGGCGGCCCCAGCATTTT
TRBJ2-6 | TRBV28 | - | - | CASSFAGVPLPTGANVLTF | TGTGCCAGCAGTTTCGCAGGGGTTCCCCTACCAACCGGGGCCAACGTCCTGACTTTC